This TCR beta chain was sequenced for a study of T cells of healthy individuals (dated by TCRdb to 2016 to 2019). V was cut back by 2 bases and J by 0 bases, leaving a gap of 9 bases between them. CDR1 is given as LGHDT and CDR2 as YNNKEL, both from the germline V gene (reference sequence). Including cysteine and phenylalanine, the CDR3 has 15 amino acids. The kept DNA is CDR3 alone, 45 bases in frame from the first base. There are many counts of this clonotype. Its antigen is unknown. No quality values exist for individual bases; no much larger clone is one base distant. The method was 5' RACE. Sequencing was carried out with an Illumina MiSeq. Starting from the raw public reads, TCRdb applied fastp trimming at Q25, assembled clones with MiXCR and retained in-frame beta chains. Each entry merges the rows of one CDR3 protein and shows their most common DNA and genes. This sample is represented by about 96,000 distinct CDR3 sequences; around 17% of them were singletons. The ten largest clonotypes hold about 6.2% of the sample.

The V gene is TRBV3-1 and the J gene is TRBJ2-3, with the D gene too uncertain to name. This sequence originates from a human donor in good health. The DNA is TGTGCCAGCAGCCAACAGCGTACAAGCACAGATACGCAGTATTTT. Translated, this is CASSQQRTSTDTQYF.